This paragraph reports one T cell receptor beta chain. No antigen is known for it. The data originate from a study of cytomegalovirus exposure and HLA in healthy donors. Findings and limits, study-wide: Clonal expansion was found to be greater in HLA-associated TCR beta chains than in equally common others in a later analysis. Researchers reported from a later analysis that most CMV-associated TCR beta chains appeared HLA-restricted.

The CDR3 has 13 amino acids. The germline V gene encodes CDR1 SNHLY and CDR2 FYNNEI. The V and J ends lost 3 bases and 3 bases respectively, with 8 bases between them. The PCR ran on 60 Vbeta and 13 Jbeta primers. Using immunoSEQ multiplex PCR, the repertoire was profiled, and TCRdb retains in-frame clones only, with some absent. The sample records 100,000 to 120,000 clones, roughly 80% being singletons. The rearrangement joins TRBV2 to TRBJ1-1; no definite D call. The source is a man under 40 in good health and CMV-seropositive. Sequences were obtained from PBMCs. The CDR3 region is CASSDEGYTEAFF. The CDR3 DNA follows: TGTGCCAGCAGTGACGAGGGATACACTGAAGCTTTCTTT.